This T cell receptor (beta chain) emerged from a study of T cell responses to AZD1222 COVID-19 vaccine. Study results and caveats: Repertoires were sampled only after the peak T cell response. Seropositive at baseline were only six AZD1222 recipients.

Regarding this clone: Its antigen is currently unknown.

Profiling relied on immunoSEQ multiplex PCR, and the TCRdb table lists in-frame clones only, not all of them. The table records about 76,000 clones, about 88% of them present only once. Losses at the gene ends were 4 bases for V and 6 bases for J; bases not matched to a gene: 10. Per germline, CDR1 SGHNT and CDR2 YYREEE (reference sequence). CDR3 length: 16 residues. The sequence came from an adult in good health. The chain combines TRBV5-4 with TRBJ1-6; 7 bases line up with TRBD1. The sequences come from peripheral blood, collected on day 0 of AZD1222 vaccination. DNA for the CDR3: TGTGCCAGCAGCCCTGACAGGGCCGGTCTTAATTCACCCCTCCACTTT. Protein product: CASSPDRAGLNSPLHF.